Sequencing of this T cell receptor (beta chain) was carried out in a study of identical twins (dated by TCRdb to 2016 to 2017). Describing the broader study: The study deep-sequenced TCR alpha and beta repertoires from monozygotic twins, unrelated adults of various ages and cord blood to test whether fetal clonotypes persist. To rule out contamination, the twin experiments were replicated at different times with different library preparation protocols. Study-level results and caveats: Invariant T cells such as MAIT and iNKT could partly confound zero-insertion analyses, though diverse VJ usage argued against this for most clonotypes. In monozygotic twins, recombination models systematically underestimated out-of-frame TCR alpha sharing, but the models matched the sharing seen between unrelated individuals. Compared with coincidental sharing between unrelated individuals, out-of-frame TCR alpha sequences shared between twins showed an excess of sequences with low generation probability. Abundant cord blood beta clonotypes carried fewer insertions; young adult naive repertoires showed a weaker similar trend, while memory repertoires showed none. Because the same donors could not be followed over many years, the conclusions relied on cross-sectional statistical analysis. In beta out-of-frame sequences, excess twin sharing was weaker, because having fewer shared sequences lowered the signal-to-noise ratio.

Every donor was a healthy Caucasian. The researchers also sequenced three unrelated adults who were not twins: a male aged 18 to 30, a male aged 50 to 59, and a female aged 50 to 59. Miltenyi CD45RO+ enrichment and human naive T-cell isolation kits were used to isolate memory (CD45RO+) and naive T cells from PBMC. The library came from 5' RACE. For sequencing, an Illumina HiSeq 2000 was employed. Template switching introduced a universal primer binding site; the final cDNA contained a unique molecular identifier, enabling accurate counting of TCR cDNA molecules. First-strand cDNA for TCR alpha and beta chains was synthesized from specific primers in the conserved constant-segment region. To control for contamination, every cDNA library was double barcoded, receiving both a SMART-Mk sample barcode and Illumina barcodes. TruSeq adapter sequences, together with Illumina sample barcodes, were added in two successive PCR steps. Sequencing of the TCR alpha and beta cDNA libraries was done on the Illumina HiSeq platform using custom primers. The authors' analysis ran thus. Raw reads were processed with MiGEC to extract unique molecular identifiers, and MiXCR was used to determine CDR3 positions. Recombination models were inferred per individual with the repgenHMM and IGoR tools using an EM algorithm. The tcR package in R was used for shared clonotype analysis, with sharing normalized by the product of cloneset sizes. To study raw recombination free of thymic and clonal selection effects, out-of-frame nonproductive sequences were analyzed. Using fastp at Q25 and MiXCR, TCRdb reprocessed the public reads and kept productive beta chains. A single entry per CDR3 protein holds the most common genes and DNA from its merged rows. It is TCRdb's table, rather than the study itself, that gives the V and J calls and clone size. In this sample the table shows under 450,000 distinct CDR3 sequences, roughly 20% of which occur a single time. Of the sample, about 12% is held by the ten largest clones.

Details on this clonotype: Its antigen is not yet known. The sample holds no much larger clone one base away, and base qualities are not on file.

This TCR was recovered from a man aged 45-65 years in good health. The sequenced material came from naive T cells sorted from blood. The label giving this sample's cell subset or site can be read as: cells isolated with a human naive T-cell isolation kit.

Here is the DNA: TGTGCCAGCAGCGTAGGGGACCTGAACACTGAAGCTTTCTTT. Translation gives CASSVGDLNTEAFF. This chain is built from TRBV9 and TRBJ1-1, and perhaps TRBD1 as D gene, on 5 matching bases. CDR1 and CDR2, looked up from the germline V gene, are SGDLS and YYNGEE. V is clipped by 0 bases and J by 0 bases, and the sequence between their germline boundaries is 6 bases long. The CDR3 covers 14 residues, taking in both the cysteine and the phenylalanine. Kept here is only the CDR3 DNA, which spans 42 bases and is read in frame from base 1.